What follows is one T cell receptor (beta chain) and its context. The CDR3 loop spans 13 amino acids. The V gene's germline CDR1 is SGHDT and CDR2 YYEEEE. Trimming left V 5 bases short and J 7 bases short, with 15 bases between. The data stem from a study of T-cell reconstitution after alpha-beta-depleted transplantation in children. Preparation of the TCRbeta library involved a method that used unique molecular identifiers. TCRdb re-derived calls from the PCR reads in MiXCR, one entry per CDR3 protein. The repertoire has some 840,000 distinct CDR3 sequences, approximately 15% of them found once; the top ten carry around 4.5%.

This chain uses TRBV5-6 with TRBJ2-5; D may be TRBD2 (6 bases). The sequence derives from a male patient aged 10 to 17 who had a stem cell transplant for acute lymphoblastic leukemia, so the T cells may come from the graft donor. The specimen comprised PBMCs, mostly from graft donor cells, sampled 360 days after TCRalphabeta/CD19-depleted stem cell transplant. The DNA for the CDR3 is TGTGCCAGCAGACCTACTAGCTCGCGGACCCAGTACTTC. Translated, it gives CASRPTSSRTQYF.